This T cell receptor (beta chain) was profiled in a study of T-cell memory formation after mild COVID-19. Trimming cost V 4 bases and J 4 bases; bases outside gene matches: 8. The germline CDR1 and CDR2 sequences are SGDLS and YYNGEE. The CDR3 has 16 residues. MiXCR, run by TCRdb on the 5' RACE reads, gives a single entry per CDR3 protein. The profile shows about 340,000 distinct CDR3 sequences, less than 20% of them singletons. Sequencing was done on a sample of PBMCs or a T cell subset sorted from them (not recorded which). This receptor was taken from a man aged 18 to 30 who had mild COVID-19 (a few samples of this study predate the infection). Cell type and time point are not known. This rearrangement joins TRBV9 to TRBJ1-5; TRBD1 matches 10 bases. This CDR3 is CASSPGGTGVNQPQHF. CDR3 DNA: TGTGCCAGCAGCCCTGGAGGGACAGGGGTTAATCAGCCCCAGCATTTT.